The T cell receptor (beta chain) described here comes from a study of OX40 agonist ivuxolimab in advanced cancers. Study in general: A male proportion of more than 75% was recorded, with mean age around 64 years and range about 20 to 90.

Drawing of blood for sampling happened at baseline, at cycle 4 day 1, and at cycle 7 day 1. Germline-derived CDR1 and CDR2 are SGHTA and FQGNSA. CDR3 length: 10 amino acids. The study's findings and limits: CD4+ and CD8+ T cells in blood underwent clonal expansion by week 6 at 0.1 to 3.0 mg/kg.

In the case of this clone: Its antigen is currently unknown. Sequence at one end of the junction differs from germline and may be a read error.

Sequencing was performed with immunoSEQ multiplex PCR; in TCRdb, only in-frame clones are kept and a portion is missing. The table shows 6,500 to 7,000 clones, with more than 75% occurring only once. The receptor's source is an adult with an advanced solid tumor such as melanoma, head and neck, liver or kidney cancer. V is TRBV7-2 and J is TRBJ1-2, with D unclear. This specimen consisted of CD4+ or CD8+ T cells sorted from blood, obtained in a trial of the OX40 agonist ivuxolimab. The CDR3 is CASSPQDGNF. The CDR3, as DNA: TGTGCCAGCAGCCCCCAGGACGGGAACTTC.